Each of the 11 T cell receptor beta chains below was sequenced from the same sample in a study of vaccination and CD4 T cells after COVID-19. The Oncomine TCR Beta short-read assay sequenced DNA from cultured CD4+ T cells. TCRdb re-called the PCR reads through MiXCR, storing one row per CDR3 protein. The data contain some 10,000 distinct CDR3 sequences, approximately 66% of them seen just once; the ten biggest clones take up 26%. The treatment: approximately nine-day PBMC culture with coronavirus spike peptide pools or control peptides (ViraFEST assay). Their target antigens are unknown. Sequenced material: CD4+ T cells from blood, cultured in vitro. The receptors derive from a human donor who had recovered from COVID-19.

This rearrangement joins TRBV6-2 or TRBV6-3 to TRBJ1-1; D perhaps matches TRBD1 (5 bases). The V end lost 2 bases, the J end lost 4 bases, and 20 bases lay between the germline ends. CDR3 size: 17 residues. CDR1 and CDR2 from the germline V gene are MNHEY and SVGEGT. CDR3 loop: CASSYGQGGFPPTEAFF. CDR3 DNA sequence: TGTGCCAGCAGTTACGGGCAGGGAGGTTTCCCCCCCACTGAAGCTTTCTTT.

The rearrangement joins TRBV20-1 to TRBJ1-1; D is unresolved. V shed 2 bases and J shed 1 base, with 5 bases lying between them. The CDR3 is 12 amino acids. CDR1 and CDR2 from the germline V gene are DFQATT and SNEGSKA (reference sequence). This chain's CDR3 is CSARSGNTEAFF. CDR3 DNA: TGCAGTGCTAGATCCGGGAACACTGAAGCTTTCTTT.

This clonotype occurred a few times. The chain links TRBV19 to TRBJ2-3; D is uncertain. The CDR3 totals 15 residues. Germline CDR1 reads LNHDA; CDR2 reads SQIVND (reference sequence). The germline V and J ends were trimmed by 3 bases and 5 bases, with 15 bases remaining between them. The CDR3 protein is CASSISGTSRDTQYF. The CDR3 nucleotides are TGTGCCAGTAGTATTAGTGGCACGTCGAGAGATACGCAGTATTTT. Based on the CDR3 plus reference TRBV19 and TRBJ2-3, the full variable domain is DGGITQSPKYLFRKEGQNVTLSCEQNLNHDAMYWYRQDPGQGLRLIYYSQIVNDFQKGDIAEGYSVSREKKESFPLTVTSAQKNPTAFYLCASSISGTSRDTQYFGPGTRLTVL.

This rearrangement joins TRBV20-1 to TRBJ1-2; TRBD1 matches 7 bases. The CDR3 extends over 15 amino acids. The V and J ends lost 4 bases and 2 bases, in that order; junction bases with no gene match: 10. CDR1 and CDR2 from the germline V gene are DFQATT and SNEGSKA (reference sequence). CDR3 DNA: TGCAGTGCTATCACACCGGGAGGGGGCAACTATGGCTACACCTTC. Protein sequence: CSAITPGGGNYGYTF.

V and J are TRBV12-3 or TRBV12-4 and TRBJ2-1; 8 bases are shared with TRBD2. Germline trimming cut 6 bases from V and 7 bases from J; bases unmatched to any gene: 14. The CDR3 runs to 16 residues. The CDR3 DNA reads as TGTGCCAGCAGCCCCTGGGGGGGCGGGGGGTATAATGAGCAGTTCTTC. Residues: CASSPWGGGGYNEQFF.

The CDR3 region has the DNA TGCAGTGCTCCTAGACAGGGTTGGGATCAGCCCCAGCATTTT. Encoded protein: CSAPRQGWDQPQHF. The gene calls are TRBV20-1 and TRBJ1-5; 7 bases match TRBD1. The CDR3 runs 14 residues. J was trimmed by 5 bases and V by 5 bases; bases with no gene match: 9. Germline values: CDR1 DFQATT, CDR2 SNEGSKA (reference sequence).

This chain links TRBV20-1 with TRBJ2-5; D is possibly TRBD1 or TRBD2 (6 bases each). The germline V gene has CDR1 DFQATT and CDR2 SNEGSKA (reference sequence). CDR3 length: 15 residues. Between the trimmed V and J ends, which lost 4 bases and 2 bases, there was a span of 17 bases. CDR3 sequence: CSANGRGPTQETQYF. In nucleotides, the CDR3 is TGCAGTGCTAATGGCCGGGGGCCGACACAAGAGACCCAGTACTTC.

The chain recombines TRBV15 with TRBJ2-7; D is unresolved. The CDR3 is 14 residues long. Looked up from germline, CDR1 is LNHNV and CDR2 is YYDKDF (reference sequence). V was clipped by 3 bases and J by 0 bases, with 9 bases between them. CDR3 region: CATSRTASSYEQYF. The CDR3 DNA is TGTGCCACCAGCAGGACGGCCAGCTCCTACGAGCAGTACTTC.

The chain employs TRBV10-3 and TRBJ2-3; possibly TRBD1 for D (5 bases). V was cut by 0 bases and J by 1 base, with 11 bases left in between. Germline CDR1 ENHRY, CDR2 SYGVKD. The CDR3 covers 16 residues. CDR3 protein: CAISESRGRGTDTQYF. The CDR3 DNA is TGTGCCATCAGTGAGTCGAGAGGCAGGGGCACAGATACGCAGTATTTT.

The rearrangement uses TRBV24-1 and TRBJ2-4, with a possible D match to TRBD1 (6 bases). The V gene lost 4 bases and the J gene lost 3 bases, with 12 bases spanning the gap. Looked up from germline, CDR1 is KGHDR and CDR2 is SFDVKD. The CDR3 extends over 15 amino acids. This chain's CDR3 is CATSDSRGGKNIQYF. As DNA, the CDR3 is TGTGCCACCAGTGACAGCAGGGGTGGCAAAAACATTCAGTACTTC.

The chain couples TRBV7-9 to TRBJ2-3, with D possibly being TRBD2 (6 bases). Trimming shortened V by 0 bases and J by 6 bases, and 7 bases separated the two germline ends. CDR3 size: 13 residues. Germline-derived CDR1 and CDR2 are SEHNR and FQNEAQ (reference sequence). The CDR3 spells CASSLAGGDTQYF. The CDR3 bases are TGTGCCAGCAGCTTAGCCGGAGGGGATACGCAGTATTTT.